The T cell receptor (beta chain) under discussion was sequenced for a study of blood T cell repertoires in COVID-19. The wider study: Italy, Spain and the United States were the sources of the convalescent and acute COVID-19 samples. Nucleic acid was either cDNA or gDNA, and it came from T cells, B-cell-depleted T cells, or PBMCs.

Here immunoSEQ multiplex PCR was the method, and the copy in TCRdb shows in-frame clones only, minus some. The sample contains around 60,000 clones, around 81% of which appear only once. CDR1 is MNHEY, CDR2 SMNVEV, per germline (reference sequence). This CDR3 region has 16 residues. The V segment lost 1 base and the J segment 0 bases; nucleotides outside the gene matches: 3. Sequencing used peripheral blood. The chain is built from TRBV27 and TRBJ2-3; 8 bases agree with TRBD1. The receptor was isolated from a woman of 80 years or more with acute or convalescent COVID-19. The DNA of the CDR3 is TGTGCCAGCAGTTTATGGAGACAGGGGAGCACAGATACGCAGTATTTT. Translating it yields CASSLWRQGSTDTQYF.